The clone carrying this TCR beta chain has a count of ten or more. Its target is unknown. The data stem from a study of Graves' ophthalmopathy and Graves' hyperthyroidism. Study-level results: Using a 13-signature model, the authors split ophthalmopathy from stable hyperthyroidism, with about 88% sensitivity and approximately 78% specificity.

Amplifying from RNA transcripts, the study obtained TCR beta CDR3 regions. First-round RT-PCR relied on HTBI primers, and a second-round multiplex PCR came next. MiXCR, run by TCRdb on the multiplex PCR reads, gives a single entry per CDR3 protein. The sample has about 400,000 distinct CDR3 sequences, over 15% seen once. Included hyperthyroidism patients were aged 18 to 65 and newly diagnosed (under 2 months' duration). Other autoimmune diseases, uncontrolled infections, pregnancy or lactation excluded patients from enrollment. The evidence that diagnosis relied on was clinical symptoms, serum thyroxine, TRAb, thyroid ultrasound and orbital computed tomography. This receptor was taken from a young woman with stable Graves' hyperthyroidism. The specimen sequenced was peripheral blood.

The CDR3 DNA is TGTGCCAGCAGTGGCCGGTTAGGTGGGGCGAACACCGGGGAGCTGTTTTTT. Its protein is CASSGRLGGANTGELFF. V gene TRBV2 combines with J gene TRBJ2-2; D is uncertain. This CDR3 has 17 amino acids. V dropped 4 bases and J dropped 0 bases, with 15 bases sitting between them. Germline V gene lookup returns CDR1 SNHLY and CDR2 FYNNEI.